These 9 T cell receptor beta chains were sequenced from one sample in a study of blood T cell repertoires in COVID-19. Measured with immunoSEQ multiplex PCR; TCRdb has only the in-frame clones, and not every one. The table records a few hundred thousand clones, around 84% of them present only once. Source material: PBMCs or T cells enriched from blood (not recorded which). The receptor set was obtained from a woman aged 50 to 60 who had recovered from COVID-19.

This chain links TRBV27 with TRBJ2-1; D perhaps matches TRBD1 (5 bases). Germline-derived CDR1 and CDR2 are MNHEY and SMNVEV (reference sequence). This CDR3 comprises 14 residues. V lost 6 bases to trimming and J lost 5 bases, with 14 bases between them. CDR3 protein: CASSLLGANNEQFF. CDR3 nucleotide sequence: TGTGCCAGCAGCCTCTTAGGGGCTAACAATGAGCAGTTCTTC.

This clone showed up just once. The J gene is TRBJ2-1, the V gene TRBV5-1; 15 nucleotides line up with TRBD2. With 4 bases clipped from V and 10 bases from J, the junction kept 12 bases outside the gene matches. The V gene's germline CDR1 is SGHRS and CDR2 YFSETQ. The CDR3 is made up of 17 amino acids. CDR3: CASSRLGGLAGGSEQFF. DNA for the CDR3: TGCGCCAGCAGCCGACTTGGCGGACTAGCGGGAGGGAGCGAGCAGTTCTTC.

V gene TRBV6-4 combines with J gene TRBJ2-1, with TRBD2 matching 9 bases. This CDR3 is 15 amino acids long. V shed 2 bases and J 7 bases; nucleotides not matched to a gene: 6. Germline V gene lookup returns CDR1 MRHNA and CDR2 SNTAGT. CDR3 protein: CASSDPAGGSNEQFF. In DNA, the CDR3 is TGTGCCAGCAGTGACCCAGCGGGAGGCTCGAATGAGCAGTTCTTC.

The chain joins TRBV5-1 to TRBJ2-3, with D perhaps TRBD2 (6 bases). The germline gives CDR1 SGHRS, CDR2 YFSETQ. The germline V and J ends were trimmed by 1 base and 6 bases, with 15 bases remaining between them. The CDR3 runs 15 residues. Written as DNA, the CDR3 is TGCGCCAGCAGCTTGAACGGGGGTCAATGGGATACGCAGTATTTT. The encoded protein is CASSLNGGQWDTQYF.

The chain joins TRBV18 to TRBJ1-1; D remains ambiguous. The V gene lost 6 bases and the J gene lost 1 base, with 15 bases spanning the gap. Germline lookup yields CDR1 KGHSH and CDR2 LQKENI. There are 15 residues in the CDR3. DNA of the CDR3: TGTGCCAGCTCCCGTCGGGAGCGGCCGAACACTGAAGCTTTCTTT. It codes for CASSRRERPNTEAFF.

The chain couples TRBV9 to TRBJ1-6; 8 bases are shared with TRBD1. The germline gives CDR1 SGDLS, CDR2 YYNGEE. The J segment lost 8 bases and the V segment lost 3 bases, leaving 7 bases of the junction unmatched. CDR3 length: 15 residues. CDR3 sequence (DNA): TGTGCCAGCAGCGCGTGGGAGACAGGGGATTCACCCCTCCACTTT. Protein sequence: CASSAWETGDSPLHF.

This chain links TRBV4-2 with TRBJ1-5, with D possibly being TRBD1 (5 bases). This CDR3 spans 15 amino acids. V lost 1 base, J lost 6 bases, and 13 bases lay in between. Germline loops: CDR1 LGHNA, CDR2 YNFKEQ. CDR3 sequence: CASSQVTQGGQPQHF. For the CDR3, the DNA is TGTGCCAGCAGCCAAGTCACGCAGGGCGGTCAGCCCCAGCATTTT.

This clone was seen once. This rearrangement joins TRBV7-8 to TRBJ2-5; D might be TRBD2 (6 bases). This CDR3 is 15 amino acids long. The germline CDR1 and CDR2 sequences are SGHVS and FQNEAQ. V was cut by 3 bases and J by 1 base, with 12 bases left in between. The CDR3 region is CASSFNSGFQETQYF. In DNA form, the CDR3 reads TGTGCCAGCAGCTTTAATAGCGGTTTCCAAGAGACCCAGTACTTC. Looking up the rest from reference TRBV7-8 and TRBJ2-5 gives the full variable domain: GAGVSQSPRYKVAKRGQDVALRCDPISGHVSLFWYQQALGQGPEFLTYFQNEAQLDKSGLPSDRFFAERPEGSVSTLKIQRTQQEDSAVYLCASSFNSGFQETQYFGPGTRLLVL.

The chain carries TRBV28 and TRBJ1-4; D is unresolved. The CDR3 has 15 residues. Germline CDR1 is MDHEN and CDR2 is SYDVKM. Trimming cost V 6 bases and J 8 bases, with 19 bases left between them. CDR3 DNA sequence: TGTGCCAGCAGCTCCCCAGCGGGTGGTTGGGAAAAACTGTTTTTT. Encoded protein: CASSSPAGGWEKLFF.